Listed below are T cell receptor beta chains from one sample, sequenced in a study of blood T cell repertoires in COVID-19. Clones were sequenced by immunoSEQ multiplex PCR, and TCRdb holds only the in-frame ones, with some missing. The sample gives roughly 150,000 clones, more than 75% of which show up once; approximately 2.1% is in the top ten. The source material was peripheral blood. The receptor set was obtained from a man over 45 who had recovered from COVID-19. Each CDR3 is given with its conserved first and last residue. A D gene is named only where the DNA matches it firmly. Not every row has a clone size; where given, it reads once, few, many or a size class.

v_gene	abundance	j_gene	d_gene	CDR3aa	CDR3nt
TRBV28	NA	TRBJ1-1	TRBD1	CASSPPPTGMNTEAFF	TGTGCCAGCAGTCCCCCCCCGACAGGGATGAACACTGAAGCTTTCTTT
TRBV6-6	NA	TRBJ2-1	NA	CASSLPGQLRWQFF	TGTGCCAGCAGCCTCCCCGGACAACTACGGTGGCAGTTCTTC
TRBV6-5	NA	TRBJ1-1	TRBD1	CASSSDRGLTEAFF	TGTGCCAGCAGTTCGGACAGGGGGCTAACTGAAGCTTTCTTT
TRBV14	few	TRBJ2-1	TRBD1	CASSRISGGRGEQFF	TGTGCCAGCAGCCGTATCTCAGGGGGACGGGGTGAGCAGTTCTTC
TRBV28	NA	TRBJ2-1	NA	CAAGSLGHNEQFF	TGTGCCGCTGGCTCTCTGGGCCACAATGAGCAGTTCTTC
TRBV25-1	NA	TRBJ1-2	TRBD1	CASTPGTGHYGYTF	TGTGCCAGCACCCCCGGGACAGGGCACTATGGCTACACCTTC
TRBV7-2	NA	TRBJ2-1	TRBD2	CASSSGLAGGLNEQFF	TGTGCCAGCAGCTCGGGACTAGCGGGAGGTTTGAATGAGCAGTTCTTC
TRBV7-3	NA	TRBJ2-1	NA	CASSDGSSYNEQFF	TGTGCCAGCAGCGACGGGAGCTCCTACAATGAGCAGTTCTTC
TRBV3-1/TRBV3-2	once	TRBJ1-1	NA	CASSQKERAEAFF	TGTGCCAGCAGCCAGAAAGAGAGGGCTGAAGCTTTCTTT
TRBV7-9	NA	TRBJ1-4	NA	CASSLSGEKLFF	TGTGCCAGCAGCTTATCTGGCGAAAAACTGTTTTTT
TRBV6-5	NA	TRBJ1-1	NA	CASSPGQENTEAFF	TGTGCCAGCAGTCCGGGACAAGAGAACACTGAAGCTTTCTTT
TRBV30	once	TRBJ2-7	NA	CAWSAGTLSYEQYF	TGTGCCTGGAGTGCCGGGACACTGTCCTACGAGCAGTACTTC
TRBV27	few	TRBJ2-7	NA	CASSFAGYEQYF	TGTGCCAGCAGTTTTGCAGGCTACGAGCAGTACTTC
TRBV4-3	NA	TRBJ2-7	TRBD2	CASSPKRASGSFAYEQYF	TGCGCCAGCAGCCCCAAAAGGGCTAGCGGGAGTTTCGCCTACGAGCAGTACTTC
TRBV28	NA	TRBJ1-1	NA	CASSVWGGAFF	TGTGCCAGCAGTGTTTGGGGGGGAGCTTTCTTT
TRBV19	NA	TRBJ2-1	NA	CASSIGIAVLGNEQFF	TGTGCCAGTAGTATAGGGATAGCGGTTCTAGGCAATGAGCAGTTCTTC
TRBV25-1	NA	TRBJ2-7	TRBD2	CASSEWGGTYEQYF	TGTGCCAGCAGTGAATGGGGGGGAACCTACGAGCAGTACTTC
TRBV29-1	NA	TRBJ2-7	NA	CSVARDIEQYF	TGCAGCGTTGCCCGGGACATCGAGCAGTACTTC
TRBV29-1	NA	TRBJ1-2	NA	CSVPNLGGNGYTF	TGCAGCGTACCGAATCTTGGAGGGAATGGCTACACCTTC
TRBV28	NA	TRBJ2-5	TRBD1	CASSLSLWDRMQETQYF	TGTGCCAGCAGTTTAAGTTTATGGGACAGGATGCAAGAGACCCAGTACTTC
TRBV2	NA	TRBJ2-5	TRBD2	CATLLAGGDGETQYF	TGTGCCACCTTACTAGCGGGAGGGGACGGAGAGACCCAGTACTTC
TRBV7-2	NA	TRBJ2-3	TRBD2	CASSLAPAGGRTDTQYF	TGTGCCAGCAGCTTAGCCCCAGCGGGAGGACGCACAGATACGCAGTATTTT
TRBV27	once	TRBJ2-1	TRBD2	CASSPIAGVNQHEQFF	TGTGCCAGCAGTCCCATAGCGGGAGTAAATCAACATGAGCAGTTCTTC
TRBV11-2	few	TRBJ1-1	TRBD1	CASNPAGFRDSNTEAFF	TGTGCCAGCAACCCGGCCGGGTTTCGGGACAGCAACACTGAAGCTTTCTTT